Given below is one T cell receptor (beta chain) in context. What it recognizes is unknown. Profiled with immunoSEQ multiplex PCR; TCRdb holds only in-frame clones, not every one. The sample lists about 2.1 million clones, approximately 94% occurring once. This specimen comes from a study of shared clonotypes between healthy human individuals. Only CD45RO-negative cells positively selected for CCR7 counted as naive CD8 cells, so terminally differentiated effector memory CD45RA+ cells were excluded. General study findings and limits: Few donors limited the genetic and exposure-history diversity represented.

The CDR3 has 15 amino acids. Germline assignment: CDR1 LNHDA and CDR2 SQIVND (reference sequence). V shed 3 bases and J 4 bases; nucleotides not matched to a gene: 5. Sequences were obtained from naive CD8+ T cells from PBMCs. The chain links TRBV19 to TRBJ2-3; TRBD2 aligns across 9 bases. The sequence was obtained from a man aged 18 to 30 in good health. Some clones in this sample may be carry-over from other donors' samples. The CDR3 DNA sequence: TGTGCCAGTAGTATGCCGCGGGAGGGCCCAGATACGCAGTATTTT. Translating it yields CASSMPREGPDTQYF.